This TCR beta chain was observed in a study of T cells in Graves' hyperthyroidism and ophthalmopathy. Exclusion followed for patients with uncontrolled infection, other autoimmune disease, pregnancy or lactation. In making diagnoses, clinical symptoms, serum thyroxine and TRAb, thyroid ultrasound and orbital computed tomography were all used. The investigators amplified TCR beta CDR3 regions from RNA transcripts. The primer set for the first-round RT-PCR of the TCR CDR3 was HTBI. Via MiXCR, TCRdb re-called the multiplex PCR reads, giving one row per CDR3 protein. The data hold 400,000 or so distinct CDR3 sequences, with 12% to 15% observed a single time. Germline CDR1 is SGHRS and CDR2 is YFSETQ. Trimming pared 6 bases from V and 4 bases from J, leaving 14 bases between. The CDR3 consists of 14 residues. Study conclusions and caveats: Blood also held most thyroid clonotypes expanded beyond 0.001.

The sample holds a few counts of this clonotype. Its cognate antigen is unknown. The sample comprised blood. J is TRBJ2-1 and V is TRBV5-1; maybe TRBD2 (6 bases). The clonotype originates from a woman aged 55 to 70 with Graves' ophthalmopathy. CDR3 DNA: TGCGCCAGCAACAAACAGGAGGGATACAATGAGCAGTTCTTC. It codes for CASNKQEGYNEQFF.